This T cell receptor beta chain was observed in a study of CD8 T cells in Susac syndrome. RNA amounts of roughly 0.5 to 1 ug underwent reverse transcription with random hexamers. TCRdb reprocessed the immunoSEQ multiplex PCR reads with MiXCR, giving one entry per CDR3 protein. The data contain a few hundred thousand distinct CDR3 sequences, approximately 90% of them singletons. CDR3 length equals 16 residues. The germline V and J ends were trimmed by 4 bases and 5 bases, with 21 bases remaining between them. The genes are TRBV12-3 or TRBV12-4 and TRBJ2-7, with D perhaps given as TRBD1 or TRBD2 (5 bases each). The source material was CD8+ T cells from PBMCs. This clonotype was sampled from a human donor with multiple sclerosis. The CDR3: CASSYMLGPRSNEQYF. The CDR3 DNA follows: TGTGCCAGCAGTTACATGTTGGGACCGAGGAGCAACGAGCAGTACTTC.